The 10 T cell receptor delta chains below were found in one sample sequenced in a study of gamma-delta T cells after stem cell transplantation. TCRdb re-called the RT-PCR reads using CATT. The data show about 1,400 delta-chain clones, with around 43% seen just once and around 49% held by the top ten. Sequences were obtained from gamma-delta T cells. The receptors derive from a human donor. It is not recorded whose cells these are; they may come from a transplant donor.

Comments on this clone: A far larger clone differs by one base, so this is likely a read error. Other nucleotide sequences in the sample specify the same CDR3. This chain joins TRDV2 and TRDJ1, with 12 bases identical to TRDD3. The germline CDR1 and CDR2 sequences are GEAIGNYY and EKD. The CDR3 covers 15 residues. The ends lost 4 bases at V and 7 bases at J; junction bases unmatched: 9. The CDR3 loop reads CACDFVLGDTGKLIF. For the CDR3, the DNA is TGTGCCTGTGATTTCGTGCTGGGGGATACGGGTAAACTCATCTTT.

With regard to this clone: This likely stems from a read error, as it lies one base from a far larger clone. The sample carries other DNA sequences with the same CDR3. This chain connects TRDV2 to TRDJ1; 9 nucleotides agree with TRDD3. This CDR3 has 19 residues. Germline CDR1 is GEAIGNYY and CDR2 is EKD. CDR3 in amino acids: CACDTGFLRGYADTDKLIF. For the CDR3, the DNA is TGTGCCTGCGACACCGGCTTCTTAAGGGGATACGCGGATACCGATAAACTCATCTTT.

This clone is categorized as medium-sized (0.01 to 0.1%). The V and J genes are TRDV1 and TRDJ1, with 8 positions matching TRDD3. CDR1 is TSWWSYY and CDR2 is QGS in the germline V gene. V lost 4 bases, J lost 1 base, and 11 bases stayed unmatched. This CDR3 is 17 amino acids long. CDR3 DNA sequence: TGTGCTCTTGGGGTCTACGGTTACTGGGGGTTCACCGATAAACTCATCTTT. Translated: CALGVYGYWGFTDKLIF.

About this clone: The protein that TCRdb holds for this DNA derives from a much larger clone and differs from the translated DNA at residue 4, which likely indicates a read error; the protein shown here is translated from the DNA. This chain uses TRDV2 with TRDJ1; TRDD2 might be the D (5 bases). The V end was cut by 5 bases, the J end by 0 bases, with 21 bases between. The V gene's germline CDR1 is GEAIGNYY and CDR2 EKD. The CDR3 contains 17 residues. CDR3 coding DNA: TGTGCCTGTGGCATGCTGGTCCCTACCCTGTACACCGATAAACTCATCTTT. It is translated as CACGMLVPTLYTDKLIF.

This clone is a singleton in its sample. A far larger clone is one nucleotide away, so this likely arose from a read error. The CDR3 loop is CACKASTGGYRWYTDKLIF. The CDR3 nucleotides read TGTGCTTGTAAGGCTAGTACTGGGGGATACCGTTGGTACACCGATAAACTCATCTTT. The chain joins TRDV3 to TRDJ1; 12 bases map to TRDD3. CDR1 and CDR2 (germline): TVYSNPD, GDNSRS (reference sequence). This CDR3 comprises 19 residues.

Sample share makes this clone medium-sized. For the CDR3, the DNA is TGTGCTCTTGGGTTCCAGACCTGGGGGATGCTCATCTTT. It is translated as CALGFQTWGMLIF. This rearrangement joins TRDV1 to TRDJ1; 9 bases agree with TRDD3. This CDR3 contains 13 residues. The trim removed 5 bases at V and 11 bases at J, leaving 9 bases unmatched. Germline CDR1 TSWWSYY, CDR2 QGS.

This clone is labeled medium-sized (0.01 to 0.1%). The rearrangement links TRDV3 to TRDJ1; 9 positions match TRDD3. The CDR3 sequence is 24 residues long. Germline V gives CDR1 TVYSNPD, CDR2 GDNSRS (reference sequence). The V segment lost 2 bases and the J segment 0 bases; nucleotides outside the gene matches: 34. The CDR3 nucleotides are TGTGCCTTTGCCTTCGTTCCTACCGAAAAGTTTCTGGGGGATCGAACCCTGTACACCGATAAACTCATCTTT. Encoded protein: CAFAFVPTEKFLGDRTLYTDKLIF.

This clone occurred once. This DNA's translation and the protein TCRdb lists, from a much larger clone, do not match at residue 15, likely due to a read error; the protein shown is translated from the DNA. The J gene is TRDJ1, the V gene TRDV1; the match to TRDD3 covers 8 bases. Germline values: CDR1 TSWWSYY, CDR2 QGS. The CDR3 has 17 amino acids. The CDR3 sequence is CALGELPGGLYTDKPIF. CDR3 DNA sequence: TGTGCTCTTGGGGAATTGCCTGGGGGACTTTACACCGATAAACCCATCTTT.

With regard to this clone: It is likely a read error: a sequence one base away is far more abundant. At the DNA level, this CDR3 is encoded by other sequences in the same sample as well. The chain couples TRDV2 to TRDJ1, with TRDD3 matching 7 bases. Germline CDR1 GEAIGNYY, CDR2 EKD. The CDR3 has 15 residues. The CDR3 DNA sequence: TGTGCCTGTGACACCGTTGGTCTTGGGGGAGATAAACTCATCTTC. It specifies CACDTVGLGGDKLIF.

A note on this clone: This is likely an artifact of a read error, given a far larger clone one base away. The gene calls are TRDV2 and TRDJ3; 8 nucleotides line up with TRDD3. Germline-derived CDR1 and CDR2 are GEAIGNYY and EKD. There are 19 residues in the CDR3. V shed 0 bases and J 7 bases; nucleotides not matched to a gene: 13. The CDR3 DNA reads as TGTGCCTGTGACACCTGGGGGATGCGGTCCGGTGACGACACCCGACAGATGTTTTTC. It encodes CACDTWGMRSGDDTRQMFF.